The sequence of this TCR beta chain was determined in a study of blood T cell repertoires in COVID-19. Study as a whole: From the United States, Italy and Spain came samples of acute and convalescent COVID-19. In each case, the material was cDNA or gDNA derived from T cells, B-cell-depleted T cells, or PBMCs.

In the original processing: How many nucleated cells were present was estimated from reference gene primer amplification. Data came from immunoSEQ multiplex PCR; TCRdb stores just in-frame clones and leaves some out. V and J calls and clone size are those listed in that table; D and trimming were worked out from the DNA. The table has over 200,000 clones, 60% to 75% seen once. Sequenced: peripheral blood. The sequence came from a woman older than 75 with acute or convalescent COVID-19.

This chain's CDR3 is CASSRTGGRFQPQHF. Here the CDR3 DNA reads TGTGCCAGCAGCAGGACAGGGGGCAGATTTCAGCCCCAGCATTTT. V and J are TRBV13 and TRBJ1-5, with 11 bases identical to TRBD1. V was clipped by 5 bases and J by 6 bases; unmatched bases: 6. Looked up from germline, CDR1 is PRHDT and CDR2 is FYEKMQ (reference sequence). The CDR3 extends over 15 amino acids. The whole variable domain, filled in from reference TRBV13 and TRBJ1-5, reads AAGVIQSPRHLIKEKRETATLKCYPIPRHDTVYWYQQGPGQDPQFLISFYEKMQSDKGSIPDRFSAQQFSDYHSELNMSSLELGDSALYFCASSRTGGRFQPQHFGDGTRLSIL.